The TCR beta chain described here comes from a study of vaccination effects on CD4 cells after COVID-19. General study findings and limits: Sampling in the study covered few convalescent patients and included no early post-infection timepoints.

The germline gives CDR1 LGHDT, CDR2 YNNKEL (reference sequence). The CDR3 has 15 amino acids. V lost 4 bases and J lost 2; bases outside the gene matches: 6. Details on this clone: The target antigen is unknown.

Cultured cells yielded isolated CD4+ T cells after less than 11 days. The assay was immunoSEQ multiplex PCR, and TCRdb's table has in-frame clones only and misses some. Here the sample spans some 40,000 clones, 65% to 80% being singletons. Sequenced here: CD4+ T cells from PBMCs cultured without peptide, sampled before COVID-19 vaccination. This receptor was identified in a human donor who received a COVID-19 vaccine. The rearrangement uses TRBV3-1 (or the pseudogene TRBV3-2) and TRBJ2-7; 9 positions agree with TRBD1. As DNA, the CDR3 is TGTGCCAGCAGCCCCCGGGACAGGGACGCCTACGAGCAGTACTTC. Encoded protein: CASSPRDRDAYEQYF.